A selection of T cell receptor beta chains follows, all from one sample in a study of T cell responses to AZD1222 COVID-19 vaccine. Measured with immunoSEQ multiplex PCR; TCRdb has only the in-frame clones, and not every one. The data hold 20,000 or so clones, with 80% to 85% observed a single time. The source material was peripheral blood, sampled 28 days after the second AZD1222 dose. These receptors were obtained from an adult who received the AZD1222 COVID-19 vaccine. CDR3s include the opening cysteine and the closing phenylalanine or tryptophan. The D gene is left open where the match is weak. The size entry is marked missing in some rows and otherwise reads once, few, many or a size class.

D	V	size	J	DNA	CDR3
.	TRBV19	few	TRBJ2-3	TGTGCCAGCAGCAGAAAAAGCACAGATACGCAGTATTTT	CASSRKSTDTQYF
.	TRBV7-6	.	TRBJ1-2	TGTGCCAGCAGCCCCGAGACAGCCTCTGTGGGCTACACCTTC	CASSPETASVGYTF
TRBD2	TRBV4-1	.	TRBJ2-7	TGCGCCAGCAGCCAAGATAAAAACGCGGGGGACGAGCAGTACTTC	CASSQDKNAGDEQYF
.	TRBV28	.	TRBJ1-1	TGTGCCAGCAGTTTACAACAACAGGCGGGGGACACTGAAGCTTTCTTT	CASSLQQQAGDTEAFF
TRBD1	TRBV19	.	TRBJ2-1	TGTGCCAGTAGTATGGGACAGGATAGCTCCTACAATGAGCAGTTCTTC	CASSMGQDSSYNEQFF
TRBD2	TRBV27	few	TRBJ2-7	TGTGCCAGCAGCAAACTACGGACTAGCGGGAGGACGCAGAGGGCGTACGAGCAGTACTTC	CASSKLRTSGRTQRAYEQYF
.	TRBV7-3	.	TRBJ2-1	TGTGCCAGCAGCTTAACACTAGAGTCCGGCCGCAATGAGCAGTTCTTC	CASSLTLESGRNEQFF
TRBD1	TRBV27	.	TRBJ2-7	TGTGCCAGCAGTCCCCTCACGGGACAGACTTACGAGCAGTACTTC	CASSPLTGQTYEQYF
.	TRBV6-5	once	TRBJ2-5	TGTGCCAGCAGCTATAGGACAGCCCAAGAGACCCAGTACTTC	CASSYRTAQETQYF
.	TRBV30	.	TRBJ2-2	TGTGCCTGGAGTGTATTATGGGGCACCGGGGAGCTGTTTTTT	CAWSVLWGTGELFF
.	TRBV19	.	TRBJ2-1	TGTGCCAGTAGTATGGGGGGCTCCTACAATGAGCAGTTCTTC	CASSMGGSYNEQFF
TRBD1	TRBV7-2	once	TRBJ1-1	TGTGCCAGCAGCCTTCGACAGGGGTGGAACACTGAAGCTTTCTTT	CASSLRQGWNTEAFF